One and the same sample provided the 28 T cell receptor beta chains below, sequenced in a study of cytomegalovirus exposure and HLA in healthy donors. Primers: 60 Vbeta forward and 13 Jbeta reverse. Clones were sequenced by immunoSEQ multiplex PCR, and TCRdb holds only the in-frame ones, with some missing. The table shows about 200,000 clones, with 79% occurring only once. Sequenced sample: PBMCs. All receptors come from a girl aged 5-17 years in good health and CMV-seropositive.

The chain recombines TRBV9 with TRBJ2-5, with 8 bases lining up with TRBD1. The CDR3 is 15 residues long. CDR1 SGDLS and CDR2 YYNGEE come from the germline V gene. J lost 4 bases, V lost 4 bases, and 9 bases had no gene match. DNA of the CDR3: TGTGCCAGCAGCTCGCCGACAGGGGTCGGAGAGACCCAGTACTTC. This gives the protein CASSSPTGVGETQYF.

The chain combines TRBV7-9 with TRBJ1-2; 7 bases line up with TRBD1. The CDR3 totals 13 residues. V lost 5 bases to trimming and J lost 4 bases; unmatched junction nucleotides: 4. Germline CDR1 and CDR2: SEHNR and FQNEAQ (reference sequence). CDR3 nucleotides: TGTGCCAGCAGCCCGGGACAGATCTATGGCTACACCTTC. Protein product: CASSPGQIYGYTF.

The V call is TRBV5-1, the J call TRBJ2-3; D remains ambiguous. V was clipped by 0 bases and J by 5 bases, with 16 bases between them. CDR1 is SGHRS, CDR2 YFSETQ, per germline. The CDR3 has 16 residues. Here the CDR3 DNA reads TGCGCCAGCAGCTTGGCCCTTATAGTCCGAGGAGATACGCAGTATTTT. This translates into CASSLALIVRGDTQYF.

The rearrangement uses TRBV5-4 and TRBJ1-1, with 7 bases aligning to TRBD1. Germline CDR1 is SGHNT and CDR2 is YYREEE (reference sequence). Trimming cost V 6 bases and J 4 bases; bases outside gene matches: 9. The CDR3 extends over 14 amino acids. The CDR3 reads CASIGEGAGTEAFF. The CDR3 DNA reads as TGTGCCAGCATCGGCGAGGGGGCAGGCACTGAAGCTTTCTTT.

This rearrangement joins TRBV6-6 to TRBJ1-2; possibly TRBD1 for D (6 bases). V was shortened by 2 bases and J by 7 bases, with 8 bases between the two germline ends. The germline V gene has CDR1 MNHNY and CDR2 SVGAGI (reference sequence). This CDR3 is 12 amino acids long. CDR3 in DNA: TGTGCCAGCAGTTACACACAGGGTGGCTACACCTTC. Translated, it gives CASSYTQGGYTF.

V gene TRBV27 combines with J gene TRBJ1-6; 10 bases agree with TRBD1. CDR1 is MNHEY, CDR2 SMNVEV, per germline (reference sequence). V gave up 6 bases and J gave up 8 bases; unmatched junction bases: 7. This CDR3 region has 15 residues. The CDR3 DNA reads TGTGCCAGCAGACGACAGGGGGCAATTGATTCACCCCTCCACTTT. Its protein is CASRRQGAIDSPLHF.

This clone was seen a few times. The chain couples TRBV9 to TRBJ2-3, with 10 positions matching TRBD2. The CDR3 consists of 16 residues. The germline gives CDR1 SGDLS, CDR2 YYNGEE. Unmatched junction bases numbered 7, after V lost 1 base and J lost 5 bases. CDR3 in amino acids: CASSVTSGGAIDTQYF. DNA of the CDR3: TGTGCCAGCAGCGTAACGAGCGGGGGGGCCATAGATACGCAGTATTTT.

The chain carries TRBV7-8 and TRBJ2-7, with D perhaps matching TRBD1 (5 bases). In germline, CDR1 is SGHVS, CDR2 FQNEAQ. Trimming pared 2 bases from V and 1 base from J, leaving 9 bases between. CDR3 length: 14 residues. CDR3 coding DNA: TGTGCCAGCAGCTTAACACCAGGGTCCTACGAGCAGTACTTC. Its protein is CASSLTPGSYEQYF.

The DNA for the CDR3 is TGTGCCAGCATCCCGGGACAGGGTGTGGGTGAGCAGTTCTTC. Protein: CASIPGQGVGEQFF. The V call is TRBV6-1, the J call TRBJ2-1; 9 bases line up with TRBD1. V was pared by 7 bases and J by 9 bases, with 10 bases of the junction left unmatched. CDR1 and CDR2 (germline): MNHNS, SASEGT. The CDR3 has 14 amino acids.

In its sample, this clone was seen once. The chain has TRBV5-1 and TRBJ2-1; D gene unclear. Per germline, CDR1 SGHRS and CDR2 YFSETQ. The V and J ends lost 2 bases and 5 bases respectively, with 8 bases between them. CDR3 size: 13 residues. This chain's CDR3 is CASSFLNNNEQFF. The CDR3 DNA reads TGCGCCAGCAGCTTTTTAAACAACAATGAGCAGTTCTTC.

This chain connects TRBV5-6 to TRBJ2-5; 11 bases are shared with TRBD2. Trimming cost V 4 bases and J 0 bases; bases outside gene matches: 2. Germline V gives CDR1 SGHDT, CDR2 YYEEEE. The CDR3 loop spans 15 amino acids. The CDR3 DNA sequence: TGTGCCAGCAGCCCGGGACTAGCGGACCAAGAGACCCAGTACTTC. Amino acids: CASSPGLADQETQYF.

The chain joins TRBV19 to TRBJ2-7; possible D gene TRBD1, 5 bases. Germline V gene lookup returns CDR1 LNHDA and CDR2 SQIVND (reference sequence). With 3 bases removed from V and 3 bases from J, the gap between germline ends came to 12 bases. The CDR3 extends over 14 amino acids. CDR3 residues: CASSIPRVVYEQYF. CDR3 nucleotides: TGTGCCAGTAGTATCCCCAGGGTGGTCTACGAGCAGTACTTC.

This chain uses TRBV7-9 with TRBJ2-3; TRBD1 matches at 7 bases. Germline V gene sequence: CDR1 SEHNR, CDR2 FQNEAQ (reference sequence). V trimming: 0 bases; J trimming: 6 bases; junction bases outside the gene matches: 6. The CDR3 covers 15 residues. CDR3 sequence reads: CASSLAGQRSDTQYF. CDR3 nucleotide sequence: TGTGCCAGCAGCTTAGCGGGACAGCGTTCTGATACGCAGTATTTT.

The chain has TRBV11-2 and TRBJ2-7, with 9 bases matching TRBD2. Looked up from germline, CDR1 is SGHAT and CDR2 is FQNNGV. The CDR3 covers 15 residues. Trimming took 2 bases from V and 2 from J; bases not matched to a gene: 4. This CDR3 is CASSLTQRGAYEQYF. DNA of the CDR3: TGTGCCAGCAGCTTAACGCAGCGGGGGGCCTACGAGCAGTACTTC.

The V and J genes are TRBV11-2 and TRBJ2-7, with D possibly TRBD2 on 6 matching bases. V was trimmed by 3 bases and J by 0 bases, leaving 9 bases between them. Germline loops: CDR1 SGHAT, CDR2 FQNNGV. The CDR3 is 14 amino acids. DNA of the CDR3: TGTGCCAGCAGCTTCGGGGGATTCTCCTACGAGCAGTACTTC. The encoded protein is CASSFGGFSYEQYF. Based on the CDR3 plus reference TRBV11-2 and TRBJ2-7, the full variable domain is EAGVAQSPRYKIIEKRQSVAFWCNPISGHATLYWYQQILGQGPKLLIQFQNNGVVDDSQLPKDRFSAERLKGVDSTLKIQPAKLEDSAVYLCASSFGGFSYEQYFGPGTRLTVT.

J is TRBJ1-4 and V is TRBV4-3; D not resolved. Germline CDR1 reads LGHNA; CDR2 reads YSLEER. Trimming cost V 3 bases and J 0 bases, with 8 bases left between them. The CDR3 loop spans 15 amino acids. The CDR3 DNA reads TGCGCCAGCAGCCAGTACAGTGCAACTAATGAAAAACTGTTTTTT. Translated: CASSQYSATNEKLFF.

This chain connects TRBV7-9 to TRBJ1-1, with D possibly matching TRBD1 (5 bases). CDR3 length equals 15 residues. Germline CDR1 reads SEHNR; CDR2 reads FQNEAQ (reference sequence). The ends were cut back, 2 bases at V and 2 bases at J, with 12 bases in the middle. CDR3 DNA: TGTGCCAGCAGCTTATTGGTTCAGGGCAACACTGAAGCTTTCTTT. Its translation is CASSLLVQGNTEAFF.

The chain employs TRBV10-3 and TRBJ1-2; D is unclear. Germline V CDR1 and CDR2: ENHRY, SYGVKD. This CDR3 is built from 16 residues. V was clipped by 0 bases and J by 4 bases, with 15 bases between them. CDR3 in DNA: TGTGCCATCAGTGAGTCTTCTAGCTCGGGTCTCTATGGCTACACCTTC. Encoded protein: CAISESSSSGLYGYTF.

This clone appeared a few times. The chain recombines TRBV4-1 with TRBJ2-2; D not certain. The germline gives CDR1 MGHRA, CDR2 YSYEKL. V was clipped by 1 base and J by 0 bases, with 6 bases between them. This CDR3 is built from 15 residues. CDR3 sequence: CASSQVGTNTGELFF. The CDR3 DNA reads TGCGCCAGCAGCCAAGTGGGCACGAACACCGGGGAGCTGTTTTTT.

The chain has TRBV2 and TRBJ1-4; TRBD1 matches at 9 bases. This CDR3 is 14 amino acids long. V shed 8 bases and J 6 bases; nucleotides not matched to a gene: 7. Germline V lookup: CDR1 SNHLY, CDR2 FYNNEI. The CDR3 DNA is TGTGCCAGCCGCGGGGGACAGGGTGATGAAAAACTGTTTTTT. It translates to CASRGGQGDEKLFF. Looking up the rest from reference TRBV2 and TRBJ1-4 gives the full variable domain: EPEVTQTPSHQVTQMGQEVILRCVPISNHLYFYWYRQILGQKVEFLVSFYNNEISEKSEIFDDQFSVERPDGSNFTLKIRSTKLEDSAMYFCASRGGQGDEKLFFGSGTQLSVL.

Here the CDR3 reads CASSTLVTLTRNTEAFF. DNA for the CDR3: TGTGCCAGTAGTACCCTCGTCACCCTAACGAGGAACACTGAAGCTTTCTTT. The rearrangement uses TRBV19 and TRBJ1-1; D remains ambiguous. CDR1 and CDR2 (germline): LNHDA, SQIVND (reference sequence). V lost 4 bases to trimming and J lost 1 base, with 19 bases between them. The CDR3 covers 17 residues.

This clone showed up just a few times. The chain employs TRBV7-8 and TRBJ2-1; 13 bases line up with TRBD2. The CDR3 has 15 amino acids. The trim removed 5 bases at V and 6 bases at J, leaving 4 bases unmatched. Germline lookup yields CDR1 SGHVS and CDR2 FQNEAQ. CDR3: CASSVTSGGGNEQFF. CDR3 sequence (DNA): TGTGCCAGCAGCGTCACTAGCGGGGGGGGCAATGAGCAGTTCTTC. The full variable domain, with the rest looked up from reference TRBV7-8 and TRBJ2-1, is GAGVSQSPRYKVAKRGQDVALRCDPISGHVSLFWYQQALGQGPEFLTYFQNEAQLDKSGLPSDRFFAERPEGSVSTLKIQRTQQEDSAVYLCASSVTSGGGNEQFFGPGTRLTVL.

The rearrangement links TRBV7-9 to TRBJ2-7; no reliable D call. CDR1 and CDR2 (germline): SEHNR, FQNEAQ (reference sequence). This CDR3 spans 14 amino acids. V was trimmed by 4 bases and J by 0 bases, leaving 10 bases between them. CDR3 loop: CASSSEAFSYEQYF. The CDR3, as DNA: TGTGCCAGCAGCTCAGAGGCCTTCTCCTACGAGCAGTACTTC.

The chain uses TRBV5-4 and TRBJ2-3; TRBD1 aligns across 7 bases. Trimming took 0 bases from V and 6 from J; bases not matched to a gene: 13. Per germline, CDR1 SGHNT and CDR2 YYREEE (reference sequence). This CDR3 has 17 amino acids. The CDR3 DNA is TGTGCCAGCAGCTTGGACCAGACAGGGAAGGGGGCGGATACGCAGTATTTT. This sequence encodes CASSLDQTGKGADTQYF.

CDR3 in DNA: TGTGCCAGTTATACCCGCGGGGGCTACACCTTC. Its protein is CASYTRGGYTF. The V and J genes are TRBV6-5 and TRBJ1-2; the D is unclear. The germline V gene has CDR1 MNHEY and CDR2 SVGAGI. The germline V and J ends were trimmed by 9 bases and 8 bases, with 13 bases remaining between them. There are 11 residues in the CDR3.

CDR3 sequence reads: CASSFGGYTIYF. The DNA for the CDR3 is TGTGCCAGCAGCTTCGGGGGGTACACCATATATTTT. The gene calls are TRBV7-9 and TRBJ1-3; TRBD1 might be the D (5 bases). The CDR3 consists of 12 residues. V lost 3 bases to trimming and J lost 8 bases, with 8 bases between them. Germline-derived CDR1 and CDR2 are SEHNR and FQNEAQ (reference sequence).

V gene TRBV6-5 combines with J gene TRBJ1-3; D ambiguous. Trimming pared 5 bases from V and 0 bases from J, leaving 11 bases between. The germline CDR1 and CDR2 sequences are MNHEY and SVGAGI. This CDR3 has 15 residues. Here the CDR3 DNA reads TGTGCCAGCAGTCCCGGACTGATCTCTGGAAACACCATATATTTT. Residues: CASSPGLISGNTIYF.

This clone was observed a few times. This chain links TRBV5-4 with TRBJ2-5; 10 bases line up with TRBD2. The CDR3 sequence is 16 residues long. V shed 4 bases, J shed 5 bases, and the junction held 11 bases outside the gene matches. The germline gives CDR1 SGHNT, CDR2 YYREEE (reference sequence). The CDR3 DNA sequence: TGTGCCAGCAGCCAACTGAGCGGGGGGGCCTGGGAGACCCAGTACTTC. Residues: CASSQLSGGAWETQYF.